Presented here are 17 T cell receptor beta chains from one specimen sequenced in a study of shared clonotypes between healthy human individuals. Only in-frame clones appear in the TCRdb table, and some are missing; sequencing was by immunoSEQ multiplex PCR. The profile shows about 980,000 clones, over 60% of them singletons. What was sequenced was memory CD4+ T cells sorted from blood. Specified subset: CD45RA-negative fraction. All receptors derive from a man in his late teens or twenties in good health.

Worth noting for this clone: Other DNA sequences in the sample encode the same CDR3. The J gene is TRBJ1-4, the V gene TRBV6-6; 11 bases agree with TRBD1. Germline assignment: CDR1 MNHNY and CDR2 SVGAGI (reference sequence). The CDR3 is 14 residues long. The trim removed 6 bases at V and 8 bases at J, leaving 5 bases unmatched. The CDR3, as DNA: TGTGCCAGCAGCTGGGGACAGGGGGGAGAAAAACTGTTTTTT. Protein sequence: CASSWGQGGEKLFF.

The chain links TRBV5-4 to TRBJ1-1; D is ambiguous. Per the germline V gene, CDR1 is SGHNT and CDR2 is YYREEE (reference sequence). V lost 4 bases and J 6 bases, leaving 7 bases between the germline ends. This CDR3 has 11 amino acids. The CDR3 sequence is CASSAQAEAFF. DNA of the CDR3: TGTGCCAGCAGCGCGCAAGCTGAAGCTTTCTTT. Based on the CDR3 plus reference TRBV5-4 and TRBJ1-1, the full variable domain is ETGVTQSPTHLIKTRGQQVTLRCSSQSGHNTVSWYQQALGQGPQFIFQYYREEENGRGNFPPRFSGLQFPNYSSELNVNALELDDSALYLCASSAQAEAFFGQGTRLTVV.

This rearrangement joins TRBV5-6 to TRBJ1-5; D is possibly TRBD1 (6 bases). Per germline, CDR1 SGHDT and CDR2 YYEEEE. The CDR3 runs 16 residues. Trimming shortened V by 2 bases and J by 2 bases, and 14 bases separated the two germline ends. The CDR3 region has the DNA TGTGCCAGCAGCTTTTGGGTGGGGGGGCGCAATCAGCCCCAGCATTTT. Its protein is CASSFWVGGRNQPQHF. The entire variable domain, with the rest obtained from reference TRBV5-6 and TRBJ1-5, is as follows: DAGVTQSPTHLIKTRGQQVTLRCSPKSGHDTVSWYQQALGQGPQFIFQYYEEEERQRGNFPDRFSGHQFPNYSSELNVNALLLGDSALYLCASSFWVGGRNQPQHFGDGTRLSIL.

The chain is built from TRBV9 and TRBJ2-1; D is unresolved. Trimming took off 3 bases at V and 16 bases at J, with 14 bases between the two ends. Per germline, CDR1 SGDLS and CDR2 YYNGEE. This CDR3 contains 11 residues. Here the CDR3 DNA reads TGTGCCAGCAGCGAGGCCTTAATCGAATTCTTC. This codes for CASSEALIEFF.

This chain connects TRBV25-1 to TRBJ2-3, with 7 bases matching TRBD2. The V segment lost 3 bases and the J segment 4 bases; nucleotides outside the gene matches: 10. Germline CDR1 and CDR2: MGHDK and SYGVNS. The CDR3 covers 16 residues. The CDR3 DNA reads TGTGCCAGCAGTGACGGGCGGGAGACGAGGTCAGATACGCAGTATTTT. It codes for CASSDGRETRSDTQYF.

This clone turned up a few times. The rearrangement uses TRBV7-2 and TRBJ2-5, with TRBD2 matching over 8 bases. V lost 5 bases to trimming and J lost 5 bases; unmatched junction nucleotides: 10. The CDR3 is made up of 15 amino acids. The germline gives CDR1 SGHTA, CDR2 FQGNSA. The DNA of the CDR3 is TGTGCCAGCAGCCCCGGGGGGGCGTCTGGGGAGACCCAGTACTTC. As protein: CASSPGGASGETQYF.

The rearrangement links TRBV10-3 to TRBJ2-3; 7 bases map to TRBD2. After removal of 3 bases from V and 6 bases from J, the junction contained 6 bases not matched to a gene. This CDR3 spans 14 amino acids. Germline V gene lookup returns CDR1 ENHRY and CDR2 SYGVKD. The CDR3 loop reads CAISETGGGDTQYF. In DNA, the CDR3 is TGTGCCATCAGTGAAACGGGGGGAGGGGATACGCAGTATTTT.

This chain connects TRBV5-6 to TRBJ1-5; D is unresolved. The V end lost 5 bases, the J end lost 5 bases, and 11 bases lay between the germline ends. This CDR3 region has 13 residues. The germline V gene has CDR1 SGHDT and CDR2 YYEEEE. This CDR3 is CASSVLGYQPQHF. CDR3 in DNA: TGTGCCAGCAGTGTGCTTGGGTATCAGCCCCAGCATTTT.

The rearrangement joins TRBV30 to TRBJ2-2; 10 bases are a match to TRBD2. Per the germline V gene, CDR1 is GTSNPN and CDR2 is SVGIG (reference sequence). With 3 bases clipped from V and 4 bases from J, the junction kept 14 bases outside the gene matches. This CDR3 has 18 amino acids. CDR3 region: CAWRNRASGSGGTGELFF. CDR3 DNA sequence: TGTGCCTGGAGGAATAGGGCTAGCGGGAGTGGGGGCACCGGGGAGCTGTTTTTT.

The chain is built from TRBV7-3 and TRBJ2-3, with D maybe TRBD2 (6 bases). This CDR3 region has 16 residues. Germline lookup yields CDR1 SGHTA and CDR2 FQGTGA. Trimming took off 4 bases at V and 4 bases at J, with 18 bases between the two ends. The CDR3, as DNA: TGTGCCAGCAGCTCCCGGGGAGGCGGGCTCTCAGATACGCAGTATTTT. This gives the protein CASSSRGGGLSDTQYF. The whole variable domain, remainder taken from reference TRBV7-3 and TRBJ2-3, is GAGVSQTPSNKVTEKGKYVELRCDPISGHTALYWYRQSLGQGPEFLIYFQGTGAADDSGLPNDRFFAVRPEGSVSTLKIQRTERGDSAVYLCASSSRGGGLSDTQYFGPGTRLTVL.

V usage is TRBV6-5 and J usage is TRBJ2-7; D is unresolved. Germline loops: CDR1 MNHEY, CDR2 SVGAGI. Trimming took 5 bases from V and 2 from J, leaving 7 bases between them. The CDR3 has 12 residues. The chain's CDR3 is CASSNRAYEQYF. The CDR3 DNA reads TGTGCCAGCAGTAACCGGGCCTACGAGCAGTACTTC.

The genes are TRBV6-6 and TRBJ2-5; TRBD2 aligns across 9 bases. V was pared by 6 bases and J by 3 bases, with 5 bases of the junction left unmatched. Germline assignment: CDR1 MNHNY and CDR2 SVGAGI (reference sequence). The CDR3 is 14 residues long. The CDR3 DNA reads as TGTGCCAGCAGGCTAGCGGGGTATAAAGAGACCCAGTACTTC. It encodes CASRLAGYKETQYF.

The chain couples TRBV10-3 to TRBJ2-2, with TRBD2 matching over 10 bases. Germline lookup yields CDR1 ENHRY and CDR2 SYGVKD. Trimming took 0 bases from V and 6 from J; bases not matched to a gene: 4. The CDR3 runs 16 residues. The CDR3 coding sequence is TGTGCCATCAGTGAGTCTGGCCTAGCGGGGGCCGGGGAGCTGTTTTTT. Translation: CAISESGLAGAGELFF.

V and J are TRBV5-1 and TRBJ2-5; D may be TRBD2 (6 bases). The germline gives CDR1 SGHRS, CDR2 YFSETQ. V was shortened by 7 bases and J by 2 bases, with 12 bases between the two germline ends. The CDR3 is 13 amino acids. DNA of the CDR3: TGCGCCAGCGGGGACTCTCCACAAGAGACCCAGTACTTC. Translation gives CASGDSPQETQYF. Supplemented by reference TRBV5-1 and TRBJ2-5, the full variable domain reads KAGVTQTPRYLIKTRGQQVTLSCSPISGHRSVSWYQQTPGQGLQFLFEYFSETQRNKGNFPGRFSGRQFSNSRSEMNVSTLELGDSALYLCASGDSPQETQYFGPGTRLLVL.

In regard to this clone: This sample includes further DNA sequences coding for the same CDR3. The chain recombines TRBV5-1 with TRBJ1-2; no firm D call. The V gene lost 0 bases and the J gene lost 5 bases, with 8 bases spanning the gap. Germline V lookup: CDR1 SGHRS, CDR2 YFSETQ. The CDR3 loop spans 13 amino acids. The CDR3 reads CASSLDSTYGYTF. The CDR3 DNA reads TGCGCCAGCAGCTTGGACAGTACATATGGCTACACCTTC.

The chain carries TRBV5-1 and TRBJ1-5, with D perhaps matching TRBD1 (5 bases). The CDR3 loop spans 17 amino acids. V dropped 0 bases and J dropped 3 bases, with 16 bases sitting between them. CDR1 and CDR2 (germline): SGHRS, YFSETQ. The CDR3 sequence is CASSLDGRGANNQPQHF. The CDR3 DNA reads as TGCGCCAGCAGCTTGGACGGCAGAGGGGCAAACAATCAGCCCCAGCATTTT.

This rearrangement joins TRBV5-6 to TRBJ2-5; tentatively, D is TRBD2 (5 bases). The CDR3 sequence is 15 residues long. V lost 6 bases and J lost 4, with 19 bases in between. CDR1 and CDR2 from the germline V gene are SGHDT and YYEEEE. The CDR3 loop is CASTITPTAGETQYF. DNA for the CDR3: TGTGCCAGCACCATTACCCCGACGGCGGGAGAGACCCAGTACTTC.